Listed below are T cell receptor beta chains from one sample, sequenced in a study of cytomegalovirus exposure and HLA in healthy donors. The data were produced by immunoSEQ multiplex PCR, yet TCRdb's version contains in-frame clones alone and is incomplete. This sample has 65,000 to 75,000 clones, with 65% to 70% found just once. Sequenced: PBMCs. The receptors derive from a woman in her twenties or thirties in good health and CMV-seronegative. The CDR3 runs from the conserved cysteine through the conserved F or W. The D gene is left open where the match is weak. Some rows mark clone size as missing; the rest say once, few, many or name a class of expanded clone.

v_gene	abundance	j_gene	d_gene	CDR3nt	CDR3aa
TRBV11-2	-	TRBJ2-7	TRBD1	TGTGCCAGCAGCTATGACAGGGTCTCCTACGAGCAGTACTTC	CASSYDRVSYEQYF
TRBV7-9	few	TRBJ1-1	-	TGTGCCAGCACCTGGGGGCCGGCATTGAACACTGAAGCTTTCTTT	CASTWGPALNTEAFF
TRBV9	-	TRBJ1-2	-	TGTGCCAGCAGCCCCCCCGGGGGGGCTACTAACTATGGCTACACCTTC	CASSPPGGATNYGYTF
TRBV7-3	-	TRBJ1-2	TRBD1	TGTGCCAGCAGCTTAGCGACAGGGGATGGCTACACCTTC	CASSLATGDGYTF
TRBV6-5	-	TRBJ2-3	-	TGTGCCAGCAGGACTCAGGGGACAGATACGCAGTATTTT	CASRTQGTDTQYF
TRBV19	-	TRBJ1-5	-	TGTGCCAGTAGTACTCCCTATAGCAATCAGCCCCAGCATTTT	CASSTPYSNQPQHF
TRBV7-8	-	TRBJ2-7	-	TGTGCCAGCAGCTTAGCTGCGGACTTGTGGCGATACTTC	CASSLAADLWRYF
TRBV9	-	TRBJ2-5	TRBD2	TGTGCCAGCAGCGTAGCTCCCAGGCCAGCGGGGGGCGAAGAGACCCAGTACTTC	CASSVAPRPAGGEETQYF
TRBV29-1	-	TRBJ2-7	TRBD1	TGCAGCGCTCGGGACAGCCACTCCTACGAGCAGCACTTC	CSARDSHSYEQHF
TRBV5-1	-	TRBJ1-1	-	TGCGCCAGCAGCTTGGAAAAACGGACGGGGGCTGAAGCTTTCTTT	CASSLEKRTGAEAFF
TRBV19	-	TRBJ1-3	-	TGTGCCAGTAGTATCTCAGGGCCCTCTGGAAACACCATATATTTT	CASSISGPSGNTIYF
TRBV28	-	TRBJ2-5	TRBD1	TGTGCCAGCTCGCAGGGGGCGTTGGAGACCCAGTACTTC	CASSQGALETQYF
TRBV11-3	-	TRBJ2-5	-	TGTGCCAGCAGCTTAGCAGAAGAGACCCAGTACTTC	CASSLAEETQYF
TRBV7-9	-	TRBJ1-5	TRBD1	TGTGCCAGCAGCTTAGAGGGGGGAACAGGGGCAAATCAGCCCCAGCATTTT	CASSLEGGTGANQPQHF
TRBV4-3	-	TRBJ2-3	TRBD2	TGCGCCAGCAGCTCCTTTCCGGGGGGGCCCGGCACAGATACGCAGTATTTT	CASSSFPGGPGTDTQYF
TRBV6-1	-	TRBJ2-3	TRBD1	TGTGCCAGCACCCGGGCGACAGGGTGGGTAGATACGCAGTATTTT	CASTRATGWVDTQYF
TRBV11-2	once	TRBJ2-5	-	TGTGCCAGCAGCTTTCGGTCGCCATCGTACCAAGAGACCCAGTACTTC	CASSFRSPSYQETQYF
TRBV7-9	-	TRBJ1-5	-	TGTGCCAGCAGCTCAGTCGGGAGCAATCAGCCCCAGCATTTT	CASSSVGSNQPQHF
TRBV5-1	-	TRBJ2-7	-	TGCGCCAGCAGCACGACCGCGGGTCGCTACGAGCAGTACTTC	CASSTTAGRYEQYF
TRBV7-9	-	TRBJ2-7	-	TGTGCCAGCAGCTTAATTGTGGGGACTCGGAACTACGAGCAGTACTTC	CASSLIVGTRNYEQYF
TRBV2	-	TRBJ1-4	-	TGTGCCAGCAGCAGCGTACTCAGAGAAACTAATGAAAAACTGTTTTTT	CASSSVLRETNEKLFF
TRBV7-3	once	TRBJ1-1	TRBD1	TGTGCCAGCAGCCAAGACAGGGGGAACACTGAAGCTTTCTTT	CASSQDRGNTEAFF
TRBV5-8	-	TRBJ2-7	-	TGTGCCAGCAGCTTGACAGGGAGCCTCTACGAGCAGTACTTC	CASSLTGSLYEQYF
TRBV7-9	-	TRBJ2-3	-	TGTGCCAGCAGCTTGAGGCGGGGGCGCACAGATACGCAGTATTTT	CASSLRRGRTDTQYF
TRBV11-1	few	TRBJ1-3	TRBD1	TGTGCCAGCAGCTTCGCCGGGACAGGGGGAAACACCATATATTTT	CASSFAGTGGNTIYF
TRBV7-8	-	TRBJ2-1	-	TGTGCCAGCAGCATTACTGCGGGGGCAGAATCCTACAATGAGCAGTTCTTC	CASSITAGAESYNEQFF
TRBV6-5	-	TRBJ1-6	-	TGTGCCAGCAGTCCAGGGTCAGGCCCCAATTCACCCCTCCACTTT	CASSPGSGPNSPLHF
TRBV11-3	-	TRBJ2-7	-	TGTGCCAGCAGCCTTTCGAGCTCCTACGAGCAGTACTTC	CASSLSSSYEQYF
TRBV27	-	TRBJ2-7	-	TGTGCCAGCAGTTTAGAAGGGGGCGAGCAGTACTTC	CASSLEGGEQYF
TRBV27	once	TRBJ1-5	TRBD1	TGTGCCAGCAGTTTATGGGGACAGTTCAATCAGCCCCAGCATTTT	CASSLWGQFNQPQHF
TRBV28	-	TRBJ1-5	-	TGTGCCAGCAGGGACCAGGGTTGGCAGCCCCAGCATTTT	CASRDQGWQPQHF
TRBV19	-	TRBJ2-7	-	TGTGCCAGTAGTATATCCCCCCTTTACGAGCAGTACTTC	CASSISPLYEQYF
TRBV7-9	-	TRBJ1-1	-	TGTGCCAGCAGCCATGTGTTCGAGGTCACTGAAGCTTTCTTT	CASSHVFEVTEAFF
TRBV5-4	few	TRBJ1-4	-	TGTGCCAGCAGCCTTGGGAGGGAGTTTGCAACTAATGAAAAACTGTTTTTT	CASSLGREFATNEKLFF
TRBV2	-	TRBJ2-7	TRBD1	TGTGCCAGCAGTGAATGGGGACAGGGGGGCGAGCAGTACTTC	CASSEWGQGGEQYF
TRBV19	-	TRBJ1-4	TRBD1	TGTGCCAGCCTCGACAGGGGGCTTGGAGAAAAACTGTTTTTT	CASLDRGLGEKLFF
TRBV29-1	-	TRBJ2-7	-	TGCAGCGTTGGGGGCAGTTCCTACGAGCAGTACTTC	CSVGGSSYEQYF
TRBV2	once	TRBJ2-5	-	TGTGCCAGCAGTGAAGAAATACTAGCTCAACCGTACTTC	CASSEEILAQPYF